One TCR beta chain is described in this entry. The data originate from a study of blood T cell repertoires in COVID-19. Seattle patients were enrolled while actively infected and followed longitudinally. In the original workflow: Estimates of nucleated cell counts were drawn from the amplification of reference gene primers. Clones were sequenced by immunoSEQ multiplex PCR, and TCRdb holds only the in-frame ones, with some missing. From that table come the V and J calls and clone size; the DNA was used to work out D and trimming. This table holds about 190,000 clones, about four fifths found once. Sample: peripheral blood. This TCR was sampled from a woman aged 60-75 years with COVID-19, enrolled during active disease.

The CDR3 loop is CATSDWQGETHYNEQFF. The CDR3, as DNA: TGTGCCACCAGTGATTGGCAGGGTGAAACTCACTACAATGAGCAGTTCTTC. The chain links TRBV24-1 to TRBJ2-1, with a weak D call TRBD1 (5 bases). Trimming took 2 bases from V and 3 from J, leaving 16 bases between them. Germline assignment: CDR1 KGHDR and CDR2 SFDVKD. The CDR3 has 17 amino acids.